This entry is about one T cell receptor (beta chain). The antigen is not known. The data were obtained in a study of T cells after yellow fever vaccination. Study summary: In the case of low-cell-number fractions, SMART-Seq v4 Ultra Low Input was used for preparation.

This CDR3 has 15 residues. CDR1 SGHRS and CDR2 YFSETQ come from the germline V gene. The germline V and J ends were trimmed by 0 bases and 7 bases, with 14 bases remaining between them. Study-level findings and limits: Repertoires obtained by FACS sorting could include abundant clonotypes that entered as contaminants from the bulk population.

TCRdb called the 5' RACE reads again in MiXCR, with one record for every CDR3 protein. Of 300,000 or so distinct CDR3 sequences listed, 10% to 15% are singletons. The material sequenced was CD4+ T cells sorted from PBMCs, taken 45 days after the yellow fever booster vaccination. V and J are TRBV5-1 and TRBJ2-4, with D possibly TRBD1 on 5 matching bases. The TCR sequence derives from a man aged 25 to 40 who received the YFV17D yellow fever vaccine. Written as DNA, the CDR3 is TGCGCCAGCAGCTTGGAGGGGTTAGCTGTTAACATTCAGTACTTC. It yields the protein CASSLEGLAVNIQYF. Full variable domain (rest looked up from reference TRBV5-1 and TRBJ2-4): KAGVTQTPRYLIKTRGQQVTLSCSPISGHRSVSWYQQTPGQGLQFLFEYFSETQRNKGNFPGRFSGRQFSNSRSEMNVSTLELGDSALYLCASSLEGLAVNIQYFGAGTRLSVL.